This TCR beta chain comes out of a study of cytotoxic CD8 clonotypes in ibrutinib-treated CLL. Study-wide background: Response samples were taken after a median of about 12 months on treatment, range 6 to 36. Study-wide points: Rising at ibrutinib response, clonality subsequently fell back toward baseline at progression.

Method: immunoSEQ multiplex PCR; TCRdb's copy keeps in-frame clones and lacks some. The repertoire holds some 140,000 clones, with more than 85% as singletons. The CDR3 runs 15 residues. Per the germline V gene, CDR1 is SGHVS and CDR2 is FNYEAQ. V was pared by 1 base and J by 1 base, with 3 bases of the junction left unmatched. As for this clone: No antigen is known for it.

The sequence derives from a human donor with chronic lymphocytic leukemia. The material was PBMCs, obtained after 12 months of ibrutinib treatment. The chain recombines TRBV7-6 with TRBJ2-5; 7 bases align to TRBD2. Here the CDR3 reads CASSLVAGVQETQYF. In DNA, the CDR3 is TGTGCCAGCAGCTTAGTGGCGGGGGTCCAAGAGACCCAGTACTTC.